This T cell receptor beta chain was recorded in a study of Graves' ophthalmopathy and Graves' hyperthyroidism. Background on the study: Ahead of any treatment, peripheral blood was obtained at the initial diagnosis.

From RNA, the CDR3 regions of TCR beta chains were amplified and sequenced. HTBI primers primed a first-round RT-PCR, and a second-round multiplex PCR followed. One entry per CDR3 protein results from TCRdb running MiXCR on the multiplex PCR reads. The sample has hundreds of thousands of distinct CDR3 sequences, about a fifth seen once. PBMCs were isolated from a roughly 9.6 ml sample of fresh peripheral blood. Many counts were recorded for this clonotype. Trimming removed 3 bases at V and 3 bases at J, with 10 bases between. Germline CDR1 reads KGHDR; CDR2 reads SFDVKD. The CDR3 is 15 residues long. The receptor's source is a woman aged 18-29 years with stable Graves' hyperthyroidism. Some clones in this sample may be carry-over from other donors' samples. Sequenced: peripheral blood. The chain couples TRBV24-1 to TRBJ2-2; a possible D gene is TRBD2 (5 bases). Here the CDR3 DNA reads TGTGCCACCAGTGATGGAGGAAGGGACACCGGGGAGCTGTTTTTT. Translated, it gives CATSDGGRDTGELFF.